Here is one TCR beta chain with its context. The sample originates from a study of cytomegalovirus exposure and HLA in healthy donors. The CDR3 spans 16 residues. J was trimmed by 6 bases and V by 4 bases; bases with no gene match: 7. Germline assignment: CDR1 LNHDA and CDR2 SQIVND (reference sequence). The primer mix had 60 Vbeta and 13 Jbeta primers. Assay used: immunoSEQ multiplex PCR; TCRdb lists only in-frame clones, some missing. The table lists fewer than 150,000 clones, around four fifths of them singletons. The sample comprised PBMCs. The TCR sequence derives from a man aged 25 to 45 in good health and CMV-seronegative. The chain uses TRBV19 and TRBJ1-5; 12 bases fit TRBD1. The CDR3 DNA is TGTGCCAGTAGTAGGGGGACAGGGGGCGCGGGTCAGCCCCAGCATTTT. Its protein is CASSRGTGGAGQPQHF. The complete variable domain, with remaining parts taken from reference TRBV19 and TRBJ1-5, reads DGGITQSPKYLFRKEGQNVTLSCEQNLNHDAMYWYRQDPGQGLRLIYYSQIVNDFQKGDIAEGYSVSREKKESFPLTVTSAQKNPTAFYLCASSRGTGGAGQPQHFGDGTRLSIL.